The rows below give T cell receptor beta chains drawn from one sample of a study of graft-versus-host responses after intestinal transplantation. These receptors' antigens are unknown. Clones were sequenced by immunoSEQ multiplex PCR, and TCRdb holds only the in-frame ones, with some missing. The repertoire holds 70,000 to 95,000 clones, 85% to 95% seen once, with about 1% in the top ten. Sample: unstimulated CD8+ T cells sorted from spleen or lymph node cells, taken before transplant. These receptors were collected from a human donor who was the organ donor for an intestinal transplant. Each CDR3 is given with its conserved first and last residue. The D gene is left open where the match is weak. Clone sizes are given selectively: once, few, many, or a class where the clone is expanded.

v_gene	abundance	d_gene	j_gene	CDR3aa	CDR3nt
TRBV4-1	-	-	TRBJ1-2	CASSQAVSGGSYGYTF	TGCGCCAGCAGCCAAGCGGTTTCGGGGGGTAGCTATGGCTACACCTTC
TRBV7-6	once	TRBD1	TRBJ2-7	CASSLADRAREQYF	TGTGCCAGCAGCTTAGCGGACAGGGCCAGGGAGCAGTACTTC
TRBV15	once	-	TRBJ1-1	CATSRDWDKIEAFF	TGTGCCACCAGCAGAGATTGGGACAAAATAGAAGCTTTCTTT
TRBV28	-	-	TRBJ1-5	CASSRRGADNAQHF	TGTGCCAGCAGCCGGCGGGGGGCAGACAATGCCCAGCATTTT
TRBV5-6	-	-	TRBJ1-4	CASSLLVAGNEKLFF	TGTGCCAGCAGCTTGTTGGTCGCAGGGAATGAAAAACTGTTTTTT
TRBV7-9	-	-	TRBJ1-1	CASSLFRHRAFF	TGTGCCAGCAGCTTATTCCGCCATAGAGCTTTCTTT
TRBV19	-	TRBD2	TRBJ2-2	CASSIGTRRELFF	TGTGCCAGTAGTATTGGGACTAGGAGGGAGCTGTTTTTT
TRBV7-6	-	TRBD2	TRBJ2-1	CASSLDPSGVYNEQFF	TGTGCCAGCAGCTTAGATCCCAGCGGGGTCTACAATGAGCAGTTCTTC
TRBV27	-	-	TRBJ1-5	CASSLGQRQPQHF	TGTGCCAGCAGTTTGGGGCAACGGCAGCCCCAGCATTTT
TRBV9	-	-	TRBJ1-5	CASSDGRSGLNQPQHF	TGTGCCAGCAGTGATGGGAGGTCCGGCCTCAATCAGCCCCAGCATTTT
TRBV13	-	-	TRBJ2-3	CASKEGITDTQYF	TGTGCCAGCAAGGAGGGTATCACAGATACGCAGTATTTT
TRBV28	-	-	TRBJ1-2	CASSLGGRPRENGYTF	TGTGCCAGCAGTTTAGGGGGCCGCCCTAGGGAGAATGGCTACACCTTC
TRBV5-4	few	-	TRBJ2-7	CASSLGDYEQYF	TGTGCCAGCAGCTTAGGGGACTACGAGCAGTACTTC
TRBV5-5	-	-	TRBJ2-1	CASSGPKGGRSYNEQFF	TGTGCCAGCAGCGGCCCGAAGGGGGGGAGGTCCTACAATGAGCAGTTCTTC
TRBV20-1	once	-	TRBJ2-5	CSAEGGETQYF	TGCAGTGCTGAGGGGGGGGAGACCCAGTACTTC
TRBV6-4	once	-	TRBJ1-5	CASNPRTQGPQHF	TGTGCCAGCAACCCACGCACCCAGGGGCCCCAGCATTTT
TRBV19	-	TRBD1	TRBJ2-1	CASHGRDRGYNEQFF	TGTGCCAGTCACGGTAGGGACAGGGGATACAATGAGCAGTTCTTC
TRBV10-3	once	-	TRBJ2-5	CAIKGGNQETQYF	TGTGCCATCAAAGGCGGGAACCAAGAGACCCAGTACTTC
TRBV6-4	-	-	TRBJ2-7	CASSGGTSSSYEQYF	TGTGCCAGCAGTGGAGGGACTTCCTCCTCCTACGAGCAGTACTTC
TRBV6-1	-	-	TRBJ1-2	CASSERKGVGYGYTF	TGTGCCAGCAGTGAGAGGAAAGGGGTAGGCTATGGCTACACCTTC
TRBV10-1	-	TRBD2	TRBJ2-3	CASSDWRGF	TGCGCCAGCAGTGACTGGCGGGGGTTT
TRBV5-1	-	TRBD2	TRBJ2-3	CASSRGGPGDTQYF	TGCGCCAGCAGCCGGGGGGGCCCGGGGGATACGCAGTATTTT
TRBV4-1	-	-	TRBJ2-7	CASSQDPRVGTYEQYF	TGCGCCAGCAGCCAAGATCCCAGGGTAGGGACCTACGAGCAGTACTTC
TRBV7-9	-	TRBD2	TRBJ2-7	CASSWDSGTTAYEQYF	TGTGCCAGCAGCTGGGACTCCGGGACTACGGCCTACGAGCAGTACTTC
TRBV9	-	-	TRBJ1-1	CASSVRAEGGGVGGEAFF	TGTGCCAGCAGCGTCCGAGCGGAAGGGGGGGGAGTAGGAGGTGAAGCTTTCTTT
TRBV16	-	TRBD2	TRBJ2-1	CASSLERGHNEQFF	TGTGCCAGCAGCCTAGAGCGGGGGCACAATGAGCAGTTCTTC
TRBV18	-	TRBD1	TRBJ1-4	CASSPPKGAGGEKLFF	TGTGCCAGCTCACCACCAAAGGGGGCCGGGGGTGAAAAACTGTTTTTT
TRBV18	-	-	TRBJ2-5	CASSPYPGETQYF	TGTGCCAGCTCACCGTACCCGGGAGAGACCCAGTACTTC
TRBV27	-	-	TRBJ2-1	CASSFGPHEQFF	TGTGCCAGCAGTTTTGGCCCTCATGAGCAGTTCTTC
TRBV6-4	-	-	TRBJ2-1	CASSHRQSQFF	TGTGCCAGCAGCCATCGACAATCGCAGTTCTTC
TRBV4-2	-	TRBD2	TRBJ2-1	CASSQPQAGGSSYNEQFF	TGTGCCAGCAGCCAACCTCAAGCGGGAGGGAGCTCCTACAATGAGCAGTTCTTC
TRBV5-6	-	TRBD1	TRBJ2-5	CASSGPDRDPLETQYF	TGTGCCAGCAGCGGTCCCGACAGGGATCCTCTGGAGACCCAGTACTTC
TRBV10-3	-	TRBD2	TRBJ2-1	CATLAGGYNGQFF	TGTGCCACCCTAGCGGGGGGTTACAATGGGCAGTTCTTC
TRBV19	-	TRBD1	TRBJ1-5	CASSIGQGQDQPQHF	TGTGCCAGTAGTATAGGACAGGGGCAAGATCAGCCCCAGCATTTT
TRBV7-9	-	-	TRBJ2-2	CASSPAYGRGTGELFF	TGTGCCAGCAGCCCCGCTTATGGCCGGGGCACCGGGGAGCTGTTTTTT
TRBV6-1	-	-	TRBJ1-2	CASSEWGGVYGYTF	TGTGCCAGCAGTGAGTGGGGGGGGGTCTATGGCTACACCTTC
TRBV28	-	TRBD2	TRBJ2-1	CASSPLQREGPYNEQFF	TGTGCCAGCAGTCCCCTCCAGCGGGAGGGGCCCTACAATGAGCAGTTCTTC
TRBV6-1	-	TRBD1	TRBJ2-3	CASSERQGVSGTDTQYF	TGTGCCAGCAGTGAAAGGCAGGGGGTATCGGGCACAGATACGCAGTATTTT
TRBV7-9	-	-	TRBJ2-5	CASSLAEGTTQETQYF	TGTGCCAGCAGCTTAGCGGAAGGGACAACACAAGAGACCCAGTACTTC
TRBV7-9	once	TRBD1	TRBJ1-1	CASSLTGGTNTEAFF	TGTGCCAGCAGCTTGACAGGGGGAACGAACACTGAAGCTTTCTTT
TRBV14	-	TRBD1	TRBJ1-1	CASSDLQGVEEAFF	TGTGCCAGCAGCGACCTACAGGGGGTGGAAGAAGCTTTCTTT
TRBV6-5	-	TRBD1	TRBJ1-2	CASSYGRGDYGYTF	TGTGCCAGCAGTTACGGCAGGGGGGACTATGGCTACACCTTC
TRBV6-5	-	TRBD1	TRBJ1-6	CASSADRVSSPLHF	TGTGCCAGCAGTGCAGACAGGGTCTCTTCACCCCTCCACTTT
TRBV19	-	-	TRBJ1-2	CASRAQARDYGYTF	TGTGCCAGTAGGGCACAGGCCAGGGACTATGGCTACACCTTC
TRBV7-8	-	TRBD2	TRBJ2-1	CASSLLAGALKGEQFF	TGTGCCAGCAGCTTACTAGCGGGTGCTCTGAAGGGTGAGCAGTTCTTC
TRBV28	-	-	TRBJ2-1	CASQTSPEGYNEQFF	TGTGCCTCACAAACCTCTCCGGAGGGTTACAATGAGCAGTTCTTC
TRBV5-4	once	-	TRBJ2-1	CASSLPPSDEQFF	TGTGCCAGCAGCTTACCCCCTAGCGATGAGCAGTTCTTC
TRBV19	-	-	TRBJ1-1	CASSMTGNTEAFF	TGTGCCAGTAGTATGACAGGGAACACTGAAGCTTTCTTT
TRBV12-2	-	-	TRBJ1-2	CASRSEGESDGYTF	TGTGCAAGTCGCTCCGAGGGGGAAAGCGATGGCTACACCTTC